The rows below give T cell receptor beta chains drawn from one sample of a study of stem cell transplantation in POMP-related autoinflammatory disease. Some clones are missing from TCRdb's copy, which holds only in-frame ones; the method was immunoSEQ multiplex PCR. The table lists roughly 70,000 clones, roughly 88% of them singletons. Here the sequenced sample was CD4+ T cells from PBMCs, taken after stem cell transplantation. The source is a human patient with POMP-related autoinflammation and immune dysregulation (PRAID). Some T cells could come from the graft donor. Each CDR3 is given with its conserved first and last residue. Each record gives: D gene, V gene, clone size, J gene, CDR3 protein, CDR3 DNA. A D gene is named only where the DNA matches it firmly. Not all rows give a size; the values are once, few, many and, for expanded clones, a class.

.	TRBV7-9	once	TRBJ1-4	CASSSRGRWEKLFF	TGTGCCAGCAGCTCCCGGGGGCGATGGGAAAAACTGTTTTTT
TRBD1	TRBV19	.	TRBJ1-5	CASSSTGTGNQPQHF	TGTGCCAGTAGTAGCACCGGGACAGGGAATCAGCCCCAGCATTTT
TRBD1	TRBV30	.	TRBJ1-5	CAWSSETGYQPQHF	TGTGCCTGGAGTTCCGAGACAGGGTATCAGCCCCAGCATTTT
TRBD1	TRBV7-9	.	TRBJ2-2	CASSLGQGNTGELFF	TGTGCCAGCAGCCTCGGACAGGGTAACACCGGGGAGCTGTTTTTT
.	TRBV6-1	.	TRBJ1-4	CASSESLDTATNEKLFF	TGTGCCAGCAGTGAAAGTTTGGACACCGCAACTAATGAAAAACTGTTTTTT
.	TRBV5-1	.	TRBJ1-1	CASSFDLAGRTSEAFF	TGCGCCAGCAGCTTTGATCTCGCAGGAAGGACATCTGAAGCTTTCTTT
.	TRBV5-1	.	TRBJ1-1	CASSLTTQGQNTEAFF	TGCGCCAGCAGCTTAACCACTCAAGGACAGAACACTGAAGCTTTCTTT
TRBD2	TRBV10-2	.	TRBJ2-3	CASSGEAGGVDTQYF	TGCGCCAGCAGTGGAGAAGCGGGAGGGGTAGATACGCAGTATTTT
.	TRBV28	.	TRBJ1-1	CASSLTREAFF	TGTGCCAGCAGTTTAACGAGGGAAGCTTTCTTT
TRBD2	TRBV3-1/TRBV3-2	once	TRBJ2-5	CASSQLAGEETQYF	TGTGCCAGCAGCCAACTAGCGGGGGAAGAGACCCAGTACTTC
.	TRBV7-9	.	TRBJ2-1	CASNMVGDEQFF	TGTGCCAGCAATATGGTGGGGGATGAGCAGTTCTTC
TRBD1	TRBV9	.	TRBJ2-5	CASSVVGGSGETQYF	TGTGCCAGCAGCGTAGTAGGGGGCTCGGGGGAGACCCAGTACTTC
.	TRBV6-1	.	TRBJ1-6	CASSEEGARYNSPLHF	TGTGCCAGCAGTGAAGAAGGGGCGCGATATAATTCACCCCTCCACTTT
.	TRBV11-2	.	TRBJ2-3	CASSFRQGTDTQYF	TGTGCCAGCAGCTTCCGGCAGGGCACAGATACGCAGTATTTT
.	TRBV20-1	.	TRBJ1-2	CSAGGGIGYTF	TGCAGTGCTGGGGGTGGAATAGGCTACACCTTC
TRBD1	TRBV11-2	.	TRBJ1-2	CASSPPGDRAYGYTF	TGTGCCAGCAGCCCCCCTGGGGACAGGGCCTATGGCTACACCTTC
TRBD1	TRBV10-1	once	TRBJ1-4	CASSDGTGALEKLFF	TGCGCCAGCAGTGATGGGACAGGGGCCCTGGAAAAACTGTTTTTT
.	TRBV9	.	TRBJ2-1	CASSLRSRTNNEQFF	TGTGCCAGCAGCCTCCGCTCACGGACAAACAATGAGCAGTTCTTC
TRBD2	TRBV2	.	TRBJ2-5	CASSIGTSGPGQYF	TGTGCCAGCAGTATAGGGACTAGCGGGCCCGGCCAGTACTTC
TRBD2	TRBV3-1/TRBV3-2	.	TRBJ2-2	CASSSRGGPRSTTGELFF	TGTGCCAGCAGCTCCCGCGGGGGGCCCCGCTCGACCACCGGGGAGCTGTTTTTT
.	TRBV10-2	.	TRBJ2-4	CASSDGTHLAKNIQYF	TGCGCCAGCAGTGATGGGACACATCTAGCCAAAAACATTCAGTACTTC
.	TRBV5-1	.	TRBJ2-1	CASTDQGRSYNEQFF	TGCGCCAGCACCGACCAGGGGCGCTCCTACAATGAGCAGTTCTTC
.	TRBV18	.	TRBJ2-1	CASSPNRDYNEQFF	TGTGCCAGCTCACCGAACAGGGACTACAATGAGCAGTTCTTC
.	TRBV28	.	TRBJ1-5	CASRLGFQPQHF	TGTGCCAGCAGGTTAGGGTTTCAGCCCCAGCATTTT
.	TRBV9	.	TRBJ1-6	CASSVGSWDAENSPLHF	TGTGCCAGCAGCGTGGGTTCTTGGGACGCAGAAAATTCACCCCTCCACTTT
.	TRBV9	.	TRBJ2-7	CASSPRMGIEKYEQYF	TGTGCCAGCAGCCCCCGTATGGGGATAGAAAAGTACGAGCAGTACTTC
.	TRBV20-1	few	TRBJ1-5	CSASRADYSNQPQHF	TGCAGTGCTAGTCGGGCAGACTATAGCAATCAGCCCCAGCATTTT
.	TRBV6-5	.	TRBJ2-7	CASSSSSSAKWEQYF	TGTGCCAGCAGTTCCTCCTCTAGCGCAAAATGGGAGCAGTACTTC
TRBD1	TRBV19	.	TRBJ2-7	CASSGHNRGSGEQYF	TGTGCCAGTAGTGGACACAACAGGGGGAGTGGTGAGCAGTACTTC
.	TRBV11-1	.	TRBJ2-7	CASSLGVQIYEQYF	TGTGCCAGCAGCTTAGGGGTACAGATCTACGAGCAGTACTTC
.	TRBV28	.	TRBJ2-4	CASSSRGWDIQYF	TGTGCCAGCAGTTCGAGGGGGTGGGACATTCAGTACTTC
TRBD2	TRBV29-1	.	TRBJ2-2	CSVVPSGGASGELFF	TGCAGCGTCGTTCCTAGCGGGGGGGCCTCCGGGGAGCTGTTTTTT
TRBD1	TRBV13	.	TRBJ1-2	CASSLRGQAKGYTF	TGTGCCAGCAGCTTAAGGGGACAGGCAAAAGGCTACACCTTC
TRBD1	TRBV2	.	TRBJ1-4	CASSTSPGGALGEKLFF	TGTGCCAGCAGTACGAGTCCAGGGGGGGCGCTGGGAGAAAAACTGTTTTTT
TRBD1	TRBV24-1	once	TRBJ2-1	CATSEQTGTEQFF	TGTGCCACCAGTGAGCAGACAGGGACTGAGCAGTTCTTC
.	TRBV5-1	.	TRBJ1-2	CASSLGSENYGYTF	TGCGCCAGCAGCTTGGGGTCCGAGAACTATGGCTACACCTTC
TRBD2	TRBV5-1	.	TRBJ2-3	CASKIAGGSTDTQYF	TGCGCCAGTAAAATAGCGGGGGGGAGCACAGATACGCAGTATTTT
.	TRBV18	few	TRBJ1-5	CASSPQGNGYQPQHF	TGTGCCAGCTCGCCACAGGGTAACGGATATCAGCCCCAGCATTTT
TRBD1	TRBV9	.	TRBJ2-3	CASSVETGGRSTDTQYF	TGTGCCAGCAGCGTAGAGACAGGGGGCCGGAGCACAGATACGCAGTATTTT
TRBD1	TRBV25-1	.	TRBJ2-1	CASSGHRGPLYNEQFF	TGTGCCAGCAGTGGCCACAGGGGGCCCCTTTACAATGAGCAGTTCTTC
.	TRBV4-1	.	TRBJ2-3	CASSQVTASTDTQYF	TGCGCCAGCAGCCAAGTGACAGCAAGCACAGATACGCAGTATTTT
TRBD1	TRBV5-4	.	TRBJ2-6	CAGSADRGGEPGANVLTF	TGTGCCGGCAGCGCGGACAGGGGGGGAGAACCTGGGGCCAACGTCCTGACTTTC
.	TRBV10-3	.	TRBJ2-2	CASGPPTGELFF	TGTGCCAGCGGCCCCCCAACCGGGGAGCTGTTTTTT
.	TRBV18	.	TRBJ1-3	CASSPPSGPSGNTIYF	TGTGCCAGCTCACCACCCTCGGGGCCCTCTGGAAACACCATATATTTT
.	TRBV30	.	TRBJ1-3	CAWSATRHSGNTIYF	TGTGCCTGGAGCGCAACCCGACACTCTGGAAACACCATATATTTT